Listed below are T cell receptor beta chains from one sample, sequenced in a study of blood T cell repertoires in COVID-19. Produced via immunoSEQ multiplex PCR; TCRdb's table is partial and in-frame only. The table shows some 130,000 clones, with around 85% occurring only once. The sequencing input was peripheral blood. Receptors were obtained from a woman in her 50s who had recovered from COVID-19. CDR3s include the opening cysteine and the closing phenylalanine or tryptophan. Each record gives: D gene, V gene, J gene, clone size, CDR3 DNA, CDR3 protein. A D gene is named only where the DNA matches it firmly. Expanded clones are given a class, and other clones once, few, many or no size at all.

D gene: NA; V gene: TRBV5-5; J gene: TRBJ1-2; clone size: NA; CDR3 DNA: TGTGCCAGCAGCCATGACAGGTCTAGTGGCTACACCTTC; CDR3 protein: CASSHDRSSGYTF
D gene: NA; V gene: TRBV3-1/TRBV3-2; J gene: TRBJ1-2; clone size: once; CDR3 DNA: TGTGCCAGCAGCCAATTCAGCGTAGGTGATGGCTACACCTTC; CDR3 protein: CASSQFSVGDGYTF
D gene: NA; V gene: TRBV7-3; J gene: TRBJ2-3; clone size: NA; CDR3 DNA: TGTGCCAGCAGCTTTAGTCGGGAGAATACGCAGTATTTT; CDR3 protein: CASSFSRENTQYF
D gene: NA; V gene: TRBV18; J gene: TRBJ1-5; clone size: NA; CDR3 DNA: TGTGCCAGCTCACCAGGCAGGCTGACAGAGAATCAGCCCCAGCATTTT; CDR3 protein: CASSPGRLTENQPQHF
D gene: TRBD1; V gene: TRBV19; J gene: TRBJ2-5; clone size: NA; CDR3 DNA: TGTGCCACAAGAGACAGGGGGGGCTCAGGGGCCCAGTACTTC; CDR3 protein: CATRDRGGSGAQYF
D gene: NA; V gene: TRBV5-1; J gene: TRBJ1-1; clone size: NA; CDR3 DNA: TGCGCCAGCAGCCTTAGAAACCTCCCAGGCCAAATTACCGAAGCTTTCTTT; CDR3 protein: CASSLRNLPGQITEAFF
D gene: NA; V gene: TRBV2; J gene: TRBJ2-7; clone size: once; CDR3 DNA: TGTGCCAGCAAAACGGGTACCGCCACGGAGCAGTACTTC; CDR3 protein: CASKTGTATEQYF
D gene: TRBD1; V gene: TRBV19; J gene: TRBJ2-7; clone size: NA; CDR3 DNA: TGTGCCAGTAGTTCAGGGGGCCTATACGAGCAGTACTTC; CDR3 protein: CASSSGGLYEQYF
D gene: TRBD2; V gene: TRBV27; J gene: TRBJ2-1; clone size: NA; CDR3 DNA: TGTGCCAGCAGCCCCCTAGGACTAGCGTACAATGAGCAGTTCTTC; CDR3 protein: CASSPLGLAYNEQFF
D gene: TRBD1; V gene: TRBV11-1; J gene: TRBJ1-2; clone size: NA; CDR3 DNA: TGTGCCAGCAGCTCGGACAGGGGATATGGCTACACCTTC; CDR3 protein: CASSSDRGYGYTF
D gene: TRBD2; V gene: TRBV4-2; J gene: TRBJ2-3; clone size: NA; CDR3 DNA: TGTGCCAGCAGCCAAGATCCTAGCGGAGCCGGCACAGATACGCAGTATTTT; CDR3 protein: CASSQDPSGAGTDTQYF
D gene: NA; V gene: TRBV7-9; J gene: TRBJ2-1; clone size: NA; CDR3 DNA: TGTGCCAGCAGCTTAGATCTAGGTGAGCAGTTCTTC; CDR3 protein: CASSLDLGEQFF
D gene: NA; V gene: TRBV7-2; J gene: TRBJ1-5; clone size: once; CDR3 DNA: TGTGCCAGCAGCTTTTCGGGGGGGGGCAATCAGCCCCAGCATTTT; CDR3 protein: CASSFSGGGNQPQHF
D gene: NA; V gene: TRBV11-2; J gene: TRBJ1-1; clone size: NA; CDR3 DNA: TGTGCCAGCAGCCCCTTTAACACTGAAGCTTTCTTT; CDR3 protein: CASSPFNTEAFF
D gene: NA; V gene: TRBV2; J gene: TRBJ1-6; clone size: NA; CDR3 DNA: TGTGCCAGCAGTGAGGAGGGACCCCTCCACTTT; CDR3 protein: CASSEEGPLHF
D gene: NA; V gene: TRBV18; J gene: TRBJ2-1; clone size: NA; CDR3 DNA: TGTGCCAGCTCACCCGGAGGCTCCTACAATGAGCAGTTCTTC; CDR3 protein: CASSPGGSYNEQFF
D gene: TRBD2; V gene: TRBV7-2; J gene: TRBJ2-7; clone size: NA; CDR3 DNA: TGTGCCAGCAGCTTAGTCACGACTAGCGGGAGTTTCGAGCAGTACTTC; CDR3 protein: CASSLVTTSGSFEQYF
D gene: TRBD2; V gene: TRBV25-1; J gene: TRBJ2-7; clone size: NA; CDR3 DNA: TGTGCCAGCAGCTCCTCCGGGACTACCTCCTACGAGCAGTACTTC; CDR3 protein: CASSSSGTTSYEQYF
D gene: NA; V gene: TRBV27; J gene: TRBJ2-5; clone size: NA; CDR3 DNA: TGTGCCAGCAGTCAGTCAGGGGATGAAGAGACCCAGTACTTC; CDR3 protein: CASSQSGDEETQYF